The rows below give T cell receptor beta chains drawn from one sample of a study of blood T cell repertoires in COVID-19. Generated by immunoSEQ multiplex PCR, the TCRdb table keeps only in-frame clones and is missing some. The sample records roughly 76,000 clones, 87% being singletons. The sample comprised peripheral blood. Receptors were obtained from an elderly woman with active or convalescent COVID-19. Each CDR3 is given without its conserved first and last residue.

j_call,v_call,cdr3_aa
TRBJ2-7,TRBV6-4,ASRLGGTATYEQY
TRBJ2-3,TRBV10-3,AITGSRGVADTQY
TRBJ1-5,TRBV19,ASSILGAFNQPQH
TRBJ1-2,TRBV5-8,ASSPEGVRYGYT
TRBJ1-1,TRBV11-2,ASSSYQVRNTEAF
TRBJ2-3,TRBV7-2,ASTFSGGGTDTQY
TRBJ1-1,TRBV11-3,ASSPGQGRGLNTEAF
TRBJ1-1,TRBV10-1,ASLQGGNTEAF
TRBJ2-3,TRBV4-2,ASSQEGLTGGGTDTQY
TRBJ2-2,TRBV9,ASSPGGRGTGELF
TRBJ2-5,TRBV6-1,ASSEERTGVKKTQY
TRBJ1-1,TRBV19,ASSMLLGQGATEAF
TRBJ2-5,TRBV7-2,ASNWGQSRGETQY
TRBJ2-1,TRBV4-3,ASSQSRTYNEQF
TRBJ2-3,TRBV5-4,ASSPRLAGGSTDTQY
TRBJ2-1,TRBV7-3,ASSSDSSSYNEQF
TRBJ1-1,TRBV24-1,ATSEGAPNTEAF
TRBJ2-5,TRBV27,ASSLVGGGYNFGTQY
TRBJ1-1,TRBV6-5,ASRTGGNTEAF
TRBJ2-7,TRBV4-2,ASSQARGVLYEQY
TRBJ2-2,TRBV3-1/TRBV3-2,ASSHGDRRALNTNTGELF
TRBJ1-4,TRBV30,AWAQVHEKLF
TRBJ1-1,TRBV11-2,ASSLRETEAF
TRBJ1-5,TRBV16,ASSQSDSNNQPQH
TRBJ1-6,TRBV30,AWSAGGDGPLH
TRBJ1-2,TRBV19,ASKPRTDNGYT
TRBJ1-5,TRBV9,ASGAGREYNQPQH
TRBJ2-1,TRBV6-9,ASSYSLGQLSMGQF
TRBJ2-3,TRBV2,AITRGVSTDTQY
TRBJ2-1,TRBV10-3,AIRDGGGGAVSYNEQF
TRBJ1-1,TRBV15,ATSREKYPRLEAF
TRBJ2-3,TRBV7-2,ASYSGDYTDTQY
TRBJ2-7,TRBV4-3,ASSQAQTYEQY
TRBJ2-3,TRBV9,ASSGGTEREY
TRBJ1-3,TRBV4-3,ASSRQRRGQTGNTIY
TRBJ1-1,TRBV2,ASRADRNTEAF
TRBJ2-7,TRBV3-1/TRBV3-2,ASSQDSLARQY
TRBJ1-3,TRBV7-8,ASSGPSTGLSGNTIY
TRBJ1-2,TRBV2,ASTGDRINYGYT
TRBJ2-3,TRBV4-3,ASSHPGLAGGRISTDTQY
TRBJ1-5,TRBV2,ASSNRQGRANQPQH
TRBJ1-1,TRBV3-1/TRBV3-2,ASSQEWTEMNTEAF
TRBJ2-3,TRBV5-1,ASTVSGTDTQY
TRBJ1-5,TRBV3-1/TRBV3-2,ASSGTRRGEPQH
TRBJ2-3,TRBV2,ASTPGQSFADTQY
TRBJ2-2,TRBV6-2/TRBV6-3,ASSYGQWTGELF
TRBJ1-1,TRBV25-1,ASRQTGSNTEAF
TRBJ2-5,TRBV2,ASSEAGLAPETQY
TRBJ2-5,TRBV7-8,ASSLGTGGTETQY
TRBJ2-3,TRBV29-1,SVGLNTDTQY
TRBJ1-2,TRBV6-6,ASYRDTNYGYT
TRBJ1-5,TRBV7-2,ASRRGYDSNQPQH
TRBJ1-1,TRBV20-1,SASPRGEAF
TRBJ2-1,TRBV10-3,AISDPGTRGLMEQF
TRBJ2-1,TRBV7-3,ASSPHPGGQNEQF
TRBJ2-7,TRBV10-3,AIKVAGGDEQY